This T cell receptor beta chain came from a study of blood T cell repertoires in COVID-19. The protocol was immunoSEQ multiplex PCR, while the TCRdb copy is restricted to in-frame clones and leaves out a portion. The sample includes about 370,000 clones, roughly nine tenths of them seen just once. This clone appeared a single time. The CDR3 runs to 14 residues. Germline assignment: CDR1 PRHDT and CDR2 FYEKMQ (reference sequence). The V end was cut by 1 base, the J end by 7 bases, with 8 bases between. This sequence was found in a young man who had recovered from COVID-19. V and J are TRBV13 and TRBJ1-6; D gene uncertain. Specimen: PBMCs or T cells enriched from blood (not recorded which). The CDR3 spells CASSLVEPNSPLHF. For the CDR3, the DNA is TGTGCCAGCAGCTTAGTGGAGCCAAATTCACCCCTCCACTTT.